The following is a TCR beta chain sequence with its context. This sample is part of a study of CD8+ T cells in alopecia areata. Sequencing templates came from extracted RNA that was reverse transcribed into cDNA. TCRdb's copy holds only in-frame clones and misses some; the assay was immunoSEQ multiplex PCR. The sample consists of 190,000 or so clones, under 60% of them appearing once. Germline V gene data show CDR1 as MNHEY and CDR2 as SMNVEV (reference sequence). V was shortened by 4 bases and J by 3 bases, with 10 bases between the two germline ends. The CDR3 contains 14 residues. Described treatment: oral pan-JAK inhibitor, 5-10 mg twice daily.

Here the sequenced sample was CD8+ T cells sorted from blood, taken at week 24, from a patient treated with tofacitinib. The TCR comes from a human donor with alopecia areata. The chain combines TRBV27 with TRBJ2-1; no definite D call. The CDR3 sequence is CASSYTDRYNEQFF. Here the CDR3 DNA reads TGTGCCAGCAGTTATACAGACCGCTACAATGAGCAGTTCTTC.